Below are 25 T cell receptor beta chains sequenced from a single sample in a study of blood T cell repertoires in COVID-19. The assay was immunoSEQ multiplex PCR, and TCRdb's table has in-frame clones only and misses some. This sample has 60,000 or so clones, with over 75% found just once. Input material: peripheral blood. The receptor set was obtained from a man older than 75 with acute or convalescent COVID-19.

This clone was detected a few times. CDR3 sequence (DNA): TGTGCCAGCAGCTTAGGAGTGGGGGCGGGTGAAAAACTGTTTTTT. Translation gives CASSLGVGAGEKLFF. The rearrangement uses TRBV11-2 and TRBJ1-4, with D possibly being TRBD1 (6 bases). The CDR3 contains 15 residues. Looked up from germline, CDR1 is SGHAT and CDR2 is FQNNGV. Deletions cut 1 base from V and 7 bases from J, with 13 bases between.

CDR3 protein: CASSDTLAGGPQQYF. Written as DNA, the CDR3 is TGCGCCAGCAGTGATACACTAGCGGGGGGGCCTCAGCAGTACTTC. The chain couples TRBV10-1 to TRBJ2-7, with 13 bases matching TRBD2. V shed 3 bases and J 8 bases; nucleotides not matched to a gene: 7. The CDR3 has 15 residues. CDR1 and CDR2 (germline): WNHNN, SYGVQD (reference sequence).

J is TRBJ2-2 and V is TRBV29-1, with a tentative D call TRBD2 (6 bases). V lost 2 bases and J 4 bases, leaving 14 bases between the germline ends. Germline V CDR1 and CDR2: SQVTM, ANQGSEA. The CDR3 extends over 15 amino acids. This chain's CDR3 is CSVERRGAGTGELFF. For the CDR3, the DNA is TGCAGCGTTGAAAGGCGGGGAGCGGGCACCGGGGAGCTGTTTTTT.

This clone showed up just a few times. V and J are TRBV5-6 and TRBJ2-3, with 9 bases that match TRBD1. With V trimmed by 3 bases and J by 4 bases, 9 bases remained unmatched. The CDR3 extends over 16 amino acids. The V gene's germline CDR1 is SGHDT and CDR2 YYEEEE. CDR3 sequence: CASSSAGQGRPDTQYF. CDR3 nucleotide sequence: TGTGCCAGCAGCTCCGCGGGACAGGGTCGGCCAGATACGCAGTATTTT. The variable domain in full, with the rest retrieved from reference TRBV5-6 and TRBJ2-3, is DAGVTQSPTHLIKTRGQQVTLRCSPKSGHDTVSWYQQALGQGPQFIFQYYEEEERQRGNFPDRFSGHQFPNYSSELNVNALLLGDSALYLCASSSAGQGRPDTQYFGPGTRLTVL.

The chain uses TRBV4-1 and TRBJ2-1, with D perhaps matching TRBD2 (6 bases). From germline, CDR1 is MGHRA and CDR2 YSYEKL. CDR3 size: 16 residues. Between the trimmed V and J ends, which lost 0 bases and 4 bases, there was a span of 13 bases. For the CDR3, the DNA is TGCGCCAGCAGCCAAGAGATCACGGGGAGGTACAATGAGCAGTTCTTC. Residues: CASSQEITGRYNEQFF.

V usage is TRBV4-2 and J usage is TRBJ2-1, with 10 bases lining up with TRBD2. This CDR3 region has 15 residues. CDR1 and CDR2 (germline): LGHNA, YNFKEQ. The junction had 12 bases not matched to a gene; V was cut back by 0 bases and J by 16 bases. Here the CDR3 DNA reads TGTGCCAGCAGCCAAGATAGCTTGAGCGGGGGGGTTCGATTCTTC. Amino acid sequence: CASSQDSLSGGVRFF.

The rearrangement links TRBV2 to TRBJ1-3; D uncertain. Germline values: CDR1 SNHLY, CDR2 FYNNEI. Trimming removed 1 base at V and 10 bases at J, with 11 bases between. This CDR3 region has 13 residues. CDR3 region: CASSEEVRGTIYF. Written as DNA, the CDR3 is TGTGCCAGCAGTGAAGAAGTAAGAGGAACCATATATTTT.

V usage is TRBV4-2 and J usage is TRBJ1-4; D gene ambiguous. The germline V and J ends were trimmed by 3 bases and 6 bases, with 11 bases remaining between them. CDR3 size: 14 residues. CDR1 is LGHNA, CDR2 YNFKEQ, per germline. CDR3 region: CASSQWALDEKLFF. In DNA, the CDR3 is TGTGCCAGCAGCCAGTGGGCGCTCGATGAAAAACTGTTTTTT.

This clone occurred a few times. The chain recombines TRBV25-1 with TRBJ2-3, with 7 bases lining up with TRBD1. This CDR3 contains 14 residues. Germline V gene lookup returns CDR1 MGHDK and CDR2 SYGVNS. The junction had 15 bases not matched to a gene; V was cut back by 4 bases and J by 14 bases. The CDR3 loop is CASSGTGGLVARYF. CDR3 in DNA: TGTGCCAGCAGTGGGACAGGCGGCCTGGTGGCGCGGTATTTT.

The V call is TRBV7-2, the J call TRBJ2-2; 9 bases match TRBD1. CDR1 SGHTA and CDR2 FQGNSA come from the germline V gene. The V segment lost 5 bases and the J segment 4 bases; nucleotides outside the gene matches: 8. CDR3 size: 16 residues. Written as DNA, the CDR3 is TGTGCCAGCAGCACCAGGACAGGGGAGGGCACCGGGGAGCTGTTTTTT. Translation: CASSTRTGEGTGELFF.

The J gene is TRBJ2-5, the V gene TRBV7-2; weak D call: TRBD2 (5 bases). Trimming pared 5 bases from V and 5 bases from J, leaving 21 bases between. Germline assignment: CDR1 SGHTA and CDR2 FQGNSA. The CDR3 length is 16 residues. The CDR3 loop is CASSPPARGVGETQYF. The DNA of the CDR3 is TGTGCCAGCAGCCCCCCTGCCCGGGGTGTGGGTGAGACCCAGTACTTC.

The chain recombines TRBV14 with TRBJ2-5; TRBD2 matches 8 bases. The CDR3 has 14 amino acids. The V gene end was trimmed by 2 bases and the J gene end by 5 bases; junction bases not matched to a gene: 4. Looked up from germline, CDR1 is SGHDN and CDR2 is FVKESK. CDR3 region: CASSQPAGVETQYF. The CDR3 region has the DNA TGTGCCAGCAGCCAACCAGCGGGGGTTGAGACCCAGTACTTC.

Only a few counts were recorded for this clone. This rearrangement joins TRBV7-6 to TRBJ2-7; D call uncertain. The CDR3 contains 14 residues. With 5 bases removed from V and 0 bases from J, the gap between germline ends came to 11 bases. Germline lookup yields CDR1 SGHVS and CDR2 FNYEAQ. CDR3 amino acids: CASSPASGSYEQYF. CDR3 bases: TGTGCCAGCAGCCCCGCGTCGGGCTCCTACGAGCAGTACTTC. The variable domain in full, completed from reference TRBV7-6 and TRBJ2-7, reads GAGVSQSPRYKVTKRGQDVALRCDPISGHVSLYWYRQALGQGPEFLTYFNYEAQQDKSGLPNDRFSAERPEGSISTLTIQRTEQRDSAMYRCASSPASGSYEQYFGPGTRLTVT.

This chain uses TRBV5-1 with TRBJ2-5; no firm D call. Per the germline V gene, CDR1 is SGHRS and CDR2 is YFSETQ. The CDR3 totals 11 residues. With 2 bases removed from V and 4 bases from J, the gap between germline ends came to 3 bases. CDR3 protein: CASSLAETQYF. The CDR3 bases are TGCGCCAGCAGCTTAGCAGAGACCCAGTACTTC.

This clone was seen a single time. This sequence joins TRBV2 and TRBJ1-4, with 9 bases identical to TRBD1. The V segment lost 5 bases and the J segment 8 bases; nucleotides outside the gene matches: 6. The CDR3 spans 14 residues. The germline CDR1 and CDR2 sequences are SNHLY and FYNNEI. The CDR3 nucleotides are TGTGCCAGCAGTATGGACAGGGGAAACGAAAAACTGTTTTTT. This gives the protein CASSMDRGNEKLFF.

For the CDR3, the DNA is TGTGCCAGCAGCTTAAATGGGGGACAGGGGAACACTGAAGCTTTCTTT. It specifies CASSLNGGQGNTEAFF. The chain combines TRBV7-3 with TRBJ1-1; TRBD1 matches 9 bases. V gave up 1 base and J gave up 1 base; unmatched junction bases: 4. The CDR3 is made up of 16 amino acids. The V gene's germline CDR1 is SGHTA and CDR2 FQGTGA. Drawing the rest from reference TRBV7-3 and TRBJ1-1, the complete variable domain is GAGVSQTPSNKVTEKGKYVELRCDPISGHTALYWYRQSLGQGPEFLIYFQGTGAADDSGLPNDRFFAVRPEGSVSTLKIQRTERGDSAVYLCASSLNGGQGNTEAFFGQGTRLTVV.

The rearrangement links TRBV18 to TRBJ2-2, with TRBD2 matching 7 bases. The CDR3 has 16 residues. V was clipped by 2 bases and J by 3 bases; unmatched bases: 6. CDR1 KGHSH and CDR2 LQKENI come from the germline V gene. The CDR3 nucleotides read TGTGCCAGCTCACCAAGACTAGCTATAGACACCGGGGAGCTGTTTTTT. It specifies CASSPRLAIDTGELFF.

This chain uses TRBV7-9 with TRBJ1-5; perhaps TRBD1 as D (6 bases). V shed 1 base and J shed 4 bases, with 14 bases lying between them. The CDR3 sequence is 16 residues long. Germline V gene sequence: CDR1 SEHNR, CDR2 FQNEAQ (reference sequence). The CDR3 sequence is CASSLEAGVGNQPQHF. The CDR3 region has the DNA TGTGCCAGCAGCTTAGAGGCAGGGGTAGGGAATCAGCCCCAGCATTTT.

The genes are TRBV5-4 and TRBJ2-7, with TRBD2 matching over 7 bases. Germline-derived CDR1 and CDR2 are SGHNT and YYREEE (reference sequence). CDR3 length equals 15 residues. V lost 4 bases and J lost 4; bases outside the gene matches: 11. Here the CDR3 reads CASSVGGSGEYEQYF. CDR3 coding DNA: TGTGCCAGCAGCGTTGGGGGAAGCGGGGAGTACGAGCAGTACTTC. Complete variable domain (other parts from reference TRBV5-4 and TRBJ2-7): ETGVTQSPTHLIKTRGQQVTLRCSSQSGHNTVSWYQQALGQGPQFIFQYYREEENGRGNFPPRFSGLQFPNYSSELNVNALELDDSALYLCASSVGGSGEYEQYFGPGTRLTVT.

The chain joins TRBV7-8 to TRBJ2-3; 9 bases are shared with TRBD1. Germline V gene sequence: CDR1 SGHVS, CDR2 FQNEAQ. The CDR3 extends over 17 amino acids. J gave up 5 bases and V 5 bases, and 14 bases lay outside the gene matches. CDR3 amino acids: CASSHPRDRDGKDTQYF. The CDR3, as DNA: TGTGCCAGCAGCCATCCCAGGGACAGGGATGGGAAAGATACGCAGTATTTT.

V usage is TRBV30 and J usage is TRBJ1-4; 9 bases match TRBD1. The CDR3 is made up of 14 amino acids. Germline CDR1 is GTSNPN and CDR2 is SVGIG (reference sequence). Trimming at V came to 2 bases and at J to 5 bases, leaving 3 bases not matched to a gene. CDR3 DNA: TGTGCCTGGAGTACCGGGACAGGGAATGAAAAACTGTTTTTT. It codes for CAWSTGTGNEKLFF.

The chain links TRBV2 to TRBJ1-2; TRBD1 agrees at 8 bases. CDR3 length: 15 amino acids. V shed 5 bases and J 5 bases; nucleotides not matched to a gene: 10. CDR1 SNHLY and CDR2 FYNNEI come from the germline V gene. The CDR3 DNA reads as TGTGCCAGCAGTCCCGGACAGGGCTTTTATTATGGCTACACCTTC. It is translated as CASSPGQGFYYGYTF.

The genes are TRBV2 and TRBJ2-1; D remains ambiguous. This CDR3 has 13 residues. From germline, CDR1 is SNHLY and CDR2 FYNNEI. The ends were cut back, 5 bases at V and 6 bases at J, with 11 bases in the middle. CDR3: CASSRVLRNEQFF. Written as DNA, the CDR3 is TGTGCCAGCAGTCGAGTCTTACGCAATGAGCAGTTCTTC.

The V call is TRBV19, the J call TRBJ1-2; 7 nucleotides match TRBD1. Trimming removed 6 bases from V and 4 bases from J; junction bases left unmatched: 8. This CDR3 region has 14 residues. Germline CDR1 and CDR2: LNHDA and SQIVND (reference sequence). The CDR3 bases are TGTGCCAGTAGGGAACAGGGGACGGGCTATGGCTACACCTTC. It yields the protein CASREQGTGYGYTF.

This clone was counted a single time. The chain employs TRBV5-1 and TRBJ2-7; D is perhaps TRBD1 (7 bases). Germline V gene data show CDR1 as SGHRS and CDR2 as YFSETQ. The CDR3 extends over 15 amino acids. V was shortened by 0 bases and J by 2 bases, with 12 bases between the two germline ends. The CDR3 nucleotides read TGCGCCAGCAGCTTGGCGTGGAGGGGGCCCTACGAGCAGTACTTC. As protein: CASSLAWRGPYEQYF.